Following are 29 T cell receptor beta chains from one sample sequenced in a study of blood T cell repertoires in COVID-19. TCRdb's copy holds only in-frame clones and misses some; the assay was immunoSEQ multiplex PCR. The sample has around 370,000 clones; 88% are singletons. The sequencing input was PBMCs or T cells enriched from blood (not recorded which). The receptors come from a woman between 18 and 30 years old who had recovered from COVID-19.

The V and J genes are TRBV2 and TRBJ1-5, with 10 bases lining up with TRBD1. CDR1 is SNHLY and CDR2 is FYNNEI in the germline V gene. J gave up 7 bases and V 5 bases, and 5 bases lay outside the gene matches. CDR3 length equals 14 residues. This CDR3 reads CASSRDRGNQPQHF. DNA of the CDR3: TGTGCCAGCAGTCGGGACAGGGGAAACCAGCCCCAGCATTTT.

The V gene is TRBV15, the J gene TRBJ2-5, with TRBD1 as a possible D gene (5 bases). The CDR3 covers 14 residues. Between the trimmed V and J ends, which lost 5 bases and 2 bases, there was a span of 12 bases. Germline assignment: CDR1 LNHNV and CDR2 YYDKDF (reference sequence). CDR3 residues: CATSPRGYQETQYF. CDR3 DNA sequence: TGTGCCACCAGCCCTAGGGGATATCAAGAGACCCAGTACTTC.

The chain uses TRBV16 and TRBJ2-7, with 7 bases that match TRBD1. The CDR3 has 15 residues. Germline V lookup: CDR1 KGHSY, CDR2 FQNENV. The V segment lost 6 bases and the J segment 1 base; nucleotides outside the gene matches: 9. The CDR3 coding sequence is TGTGCCAGCAGTCTTCCGCAGACAGGGTCCTACGAGCAGTACTTC. Residues: CASSLPQTGSYEQYF. Drawing the rest from reference TRBV16 and TRBJ2-7, the complete variable domain is GEEVAQTPKHLVRGEGQKAKLYCAPIKGHSYVFWYQQVLKNEFKFLISFQNENVFDETGMPKERFSAKCLPNSPCSLEIQATKLEDSAVYFCASSLPQTGSYEQYFGPGTRLTVT.

The genes are TRBV7-8 and TRBJ1-6; 9 nucleotides agree with TRBD1. This CDR3 comprises 16 residues. Trimming cost V 5 bases and J 8 bases; bases outside gene matches: 10. Germline CDR1 reads SGHVS; CDR2 reads FQNEAQ. For the CDR3, the DNA is TGTGCCAGCAGCCCCAGATTGACAGGGGGGGATTCACCCCTCCACTTT. Translated: CASSPRLTGGDSPLHF.

The chain carries TRBV30 and TRBJ2-3; D gene ambiguous. The CDR3 is made up of 11 amino acids. V lost 5 bases and J 5 bases, leaving 8 bases between the germline ends. Germline CDR1 reads GTSNPN; CDR2 reads SVGIG (reference sequence). In DNA form, the CDR3 reads TGTGCCTGGTCAACGGGAGATACGCAGTATTTT. Translating it yields CAWSTGDTQYF.

Concerning this clone itself: The junction departs from the called germline gene at one end, perhaps through a read error. The chain links TRBV28 to TRBJ1-3; the match to TRBD1 covers 10 bases. Germline V lookup: CDR1 MDHEN, CDR2 SYDVKM. This CDR3 spans 12 amino acids. The CDR3 bases are TGTGCCAGCAGTTATCGACAGGGGGCTGGGGATTTT. It translates to CASSYRQGAGDF.

On this clone itself: The junction shows a germline mismatch at one end, possibly a read error. The chain links TRBV3-1 (or the pseudogene TRBV3-2) to TRBJ2-7; D is perhaps TRBD1 (6 bases). The CDR3 totals 13 residues. Germline V gene data show CDR1 as LGHDT and CDR2 as YNNKEL (reference sequence). The CDR3 DNA is TGTGCCAGCAGCCAAGAGGACAGTTCATTAAGGCACTTC. As protein: CASSQEDSSLRHF.

The chain combines TRBV7-9 with TRBJ2-4, with TRBD1 matching 7 bases. Looked up from germline, CDR1 is SEHNR and CDR2 is FQNEAQ (reference sequence). The CDR3 loop spans 17 amino acids. The junction had 6 bases not matched to a gene; V was cut back by 1 base and J by 0 bases. Here the CDR3 DNA reads TGTGCCAGCAGCTTAGGGACAGGCGATCTAGCCAAAAACATTCAGTACTTC. Residues: CASSLGTGDLAKNIQYF.

The chain has TRBV28 and TRBJ2-2, with TRBD1 matching over 7 bases. V dropped 6 bases and J dropped 5; count of bases not matched to a gene: 9. Germline CDR1 reads MDHEN; CDR2 reads SYDVKM. The CDR3 runs to 15 residues. The CDR3 sequence is CASRPTGQQTGELFF. CDR3 DNA sequence: TGTGCCAGCAGGCCGACAGGGCAGCAGACCGGGGAGCTGTTTTTT.

V and J are TRBV2 and TRBJ2-3; D is perhaps TRBD2 (6 bases). The germline V gene encodes CDR1 SNHLY and CDR2 FYNNEI. The V end lost 8 bases, the J end lost 5 bases, and 11 bases lay between the germline ends. CDR3 size: 12 residues. In nucleotides, the CDR3 is TGTGCCAGCGACGGGGGTGTAGATACGCAGTATTTT. This gives the protein CASDGGVDTQYF.

The J gene is TRBJ2-7, the V gene TRBV11-2; TRBD1 agrees at 9 bases. V shed 2 bases, J shed 5 bases, and the junction held 10 bases outside the gene matches. The CDR3 runs to 16 residues. Per germline, CDR1 SGHAT and CDR2 FQNNGV. The CDR3 region is CASSLRWGQGSHEQYF. The CDR3 DNA reads as TGTGCCAGCAGCTTAAGGTGGGGACAGGGATCTCACGAGCAGTACTTC.

With respect to this clone: In the same sample, other DNA sequences code for this CDR3. The rearrangement links TRBV24-1 to TRBJ1-5; D unclear. The CDR3 is made up of 14 amino acids. Trimming took 4 bases from V and 0 from J, leaving 6 bases between them. Germline lookup yields CDR1 KGHDR and CDR2 SFDVKD. The CDR3 sequence: CATSDRYSNQPQHF. CDR3 DNA sequence: TGTGCCACCAGTGACAGGTATAGCAATCAGCCCCAGCATTTT.

This clone appeared once. V usage is TRBV6-1 and J usage is TRBJ2-7; D ambiguous. Germline CDR1 is MNHNS and CDR2 is SASEGT. The CDR3 covers 11 residues. V lost 5 bases and J 5 bases, leaving 7 bases between the germline ends. The CDR3 DNA reads as TGTGCCAGCAGTACCCGGGACGAGCAGTACTTC. This translates into CASSTRDEQYF.

This clone was observed once. The V and J genes are TRBV7-9 and TRBJ2-7; D might be TRBD2 (5 bases). V shed 1 base and J shed 6 bases, with 7 bases lying between them. The germline gives CDR1 SEHNR, CDR2 FQNEAQ (reference sequence). This CDR3 has 12 residues. The chain's CDR3 is CASSLDGGEQYF. CDR3 nucleotide sequence: TGTGCCAGCAGCTTAGACGGAGGCGAGCAGTACTTC.

The gene calls are TRBV2 and TRBJ1-2; TRBD1 aligns across 12 bases. The germline V gene encodes CDR1 SNHLY and CDR2 FYNNEI. Trimming took 8 bases from V and 4 from J; bases not matched to a gene: 8. The CDR3 spans 15 residues. The CDR3 region has the DNA TGTGCCAGCGCAGACGGGACAGGGGGCCCCTATGGCTACACCTTC. Its protein product is CASADGTGGPYGYTF.

The V call is TRBV9, the J call TRBJ1-2; 9 positions match TRBD1. J gave up 7 bases and V 3 bases, and 10 bases lay outside the gene matches. The CDR3 extends over 15 amino acids. Germline-derived CDR1 and CDR2 are SGDLS and YYNGEE. In nucleotides, the CDR3 is TGTGCCAGCAGCGAGGGGACAGGGATAGGCCTTGGCTACACCTTC. Its protein is CASSEGTGIGLGYTF.

The sample holds a few counts of this clone. The J gene is TRBJ1-1, the V gene TRBV10-3; tentatively, D is TRBD1 (6 bases). Germline V CDR1 and CDR2: ENHRY, SYGVKD. This CDR3 spans 16 amino acids. V lost 4 bases and J lost 4, with 19 bases in between. The CDR3 region has the DNA TGTGCCATCAGTGCGTACAGGGAAGGGGAGATCACTGAAGCTTTCTTT. Encoded protein: CAISAYREGEITEAFF.

V gene TRBV19 combines with J gene TRBJ2-1, with D perhaps TRBD1 (5 bases). CDR3 length: 13 residues. The ends were cut back, 6 bases at V and 1 base at J, with 7 bases in the middle. CDR1 LNHDA and CDR2 SQIVND come from the germline V gene (reference sequence). The CDR3 reads CASRDSSYNEQFF. Here the CDR3 DNA reads TGTGCCAGTAGAGACAGTTCCTACAATGAGCAGTTCTTC. The variable domain in full, completed from reference TRBV19 and TRBJ2-1, reads DGGITQSPKYLFRKEGQNVTLSCEQNLNHDAMYWYRQDPGQGLRLIYYSQIVNDFQKGDIAEGYSVSREKKESFPLTVTSAQKNPTAFYLCASRDSSYNEQFFGPGTRLTVL.

V gene TRBV11-3 combines with J gene TRBJ2-5, with a tentative D call TRBD2 (6 bases). With 6 bases removed from V and 2 bases from J, the gap between germline ends came to 13 bases. The CDR3 contains 14 residues. CDR1 is SGHNT, CDR2 YENEEA, per germline. The CDR3 here is CASSKPGGQETQYF. CDR3 nucleotide sequence: TGTGCCAGCAGTAAGCCCGGGGGACAAGAGACCCAGTACTTC.

The V and J genes are TRBV4-1 and TRBJ1-3; D unresolved. The CDR3 is made up of 15 amino acids. CDR1 MGHRA and CDR2 YSYEKL come from the germline V gene. Trimming cost V 1 base and J 3 bases, with 10 bases left between them. CDR3 coding DNA: TGCGCCAGCAGCCAAGTTAGTCGGGGTGGAAACACCATATATTTT. It codes for CASSQVSRGGNTIYF.

The J gene is TRBJ2-7, the V gene TRBV6-5, with 7 bases that match TRBD1. V shed 5 bases, J shed 3 bases, and the junction held 7 bases outside the gene matches. The CDR3 totals 14 residues. From germline, CDR1 is MNHEY and CDR2 SVGAGI. CDR3 residues: CASSRGQQLYEQYF. CDR3 in DNA: TGTGCCAGCAGTAGGGGACAGCAACTCTACGAGCAGTACTTC.

The chain links TRBV14 to TRBJ2-2; 7 bases are shared with TRBD1. From germline, CDR1 is SGHDN and CDR2 FVKESK. With 4 bases clipped from V and 0 bases from J, the junction kept 2 bases outside the gene matches. The CDR3 has 15 amino acids. The DNA of the CDR3 is TGTGCCAGCAGCCGCCAGGGGGCGAACACCGGGGAGCTGTTTTTT. Amino acid sequence: CASSRQGANTGELFF.

This clone was counted once. V gene TRBV20-1 combines with J gene TRBJ1-1; 8 bases match TRBD1. CDR1 is DFQATT and CDR2 is SNEGSKA in the germline V gene (reference sequence). The J segment lost 4 bases and the V segment lost 3 bases, leaving 7 bases of the junction unmatched. This CDR3 contains 14 residues. CDR3 amino acids: CSASYRQGFTEAFF. The CDR3 nucleotides are TGCAGTGCTAGTTACCGACAGGGGTTCACTGAAGCTTTCTTT.

Only one count was recorded for this clone. The chain combines TRBV30 with TRBJ1-6; TRBD1 agrees at 7 bases. The CDR3 loop spans 14 amino acids. Germline V gene data show CDR1 as GTSNPN and CDR2 as SVGIG (reference sequence). The V and J ends lost 4 bases and 10 bases, in that order; junction bases with no gene match: 10. The CDR3 DNA reads TGTGCCTGGAAACGGGGCAGGGGGTGGTCACCCCTCCACTTT. Protein product: CAWKRGRGWSPLHF.

The chain joins TRBV5-4 to TRBJ1-1; tentative D call: TRBD1 (5 bases). Trimming left V 4 bases short and J 6 bases short, with 10 bases between. The length of the CDR3 is 12 residues. Germline V gives CDR1 SGHNT, CDR2 YYREEE (reference sequence). The CDR3 here is CASSQGGPEAFF. DNA for the CDR3: TGTGCCAGCAGCCAGGGAGGCCCTGAAGCTTTCTTT.

This chain connects TRBV29-1 to TRBJ1-1; 7 bases fit TRBD1. The CDR3 sequence is 12 residues long. Germline values: CDR1 SQVTM, CDR2 ANQGSEA. The junction had 4 bases not matched to a gene; V was cut back by 8 bases and J by 1 base. The DNA of the CDR3 is TGCAGCTTTCAGGGGGAGAACACTGAAGCTTTCTTT. Translating it yields CSFQGENTEAFF.

This clone was counted a few times. The chain combines TRBV2 with TRBJ1-6; 11 bases are shared with TRBD1. The CDR3 has 16 amino acids. Unmatched junction bases numbered 3, after V lost 5 bases and J lost 3 bases. Germline V gives CDR1 SNHLY, CDR2 FYNNEI. In DNA form, the CDR3 reads TGTGCCAGCAGTCCCGGGACAGGGGGCTATAATTCACCCCTCCACTTT. Translation gives CASSPGTGGYNSPLHF.

The J gene is TRBJ2-3, the V gene TRBV25-1; 7 positions agree with TRBD2. This CDR3 contains 15 residues. The junction had 2 bases not matched to a gene; V was cut back by 1 base and J by 1 base. CDR1 and CDR2 from the germline V gene are MGHDK and SYGVNS. CDR3 in amino acids: CASSEFAGGTDTQYF. The CDR3 DNA reads as TGTGCCAGCAGTGAATTTGCGGGGGGCACAGATACGCAGTATTTT.

The V call is TRBV29-1, the J call TRBJ1-1; D may be TRBD1 (6 bases). The CDR3 sequence is 13 residues long. Germline values: CDR1 SQVTM, CDR2 ANQGSEA. The V gene lost 7 bases and the J gene lost 1 base, with 13 bases spanning the gap. The CDR3 DNA follows: TGCAGCGGAAAGGTACAGGGGAACACTGAAGCTTTCTTT. Its translation: CSGKVQGNTEAFF. The full variable domain, rest sourced from reference TRBV29-1 and TRBJ1-1, is SAVISQKPSRDICQRGTSLTIQCQVDSQVTMMFWYRQQPGQSLTLIATANQGSEATYESGFVIDKFPISRPNLTFSTLTVSNMSPEDSSIYLCSGKVQGNTEAFFGQGTRLTVV.